The 4 T cell receptor beta chains reported below all come from one sample, sequenced in a study of blood T cell repertoires in COVID-19. Using immunoSEQ multiplex PCR, the repertoire was profiled, and TCRdb retains in-frame clones only, with some absent. The top ten hold about 6.5% of the sample, which has about 23,000 clones, over 85% seen once. The sequenced sample consisted of peripheral blood. Receptor source: a woman older than 75 with active COVID-19.

With regard to this clone: Its ends do not fully match the called genes, so a read error is possible. This chain joins TRBV2 and TRBJ1-4; TRBD1 aligns across 9 bases. Germline lookup yields CDR1 SNHLY and CDR2 FYNNEI. There are 17 residues in the CDR3. The CDR3 spells CASSSLGQGLANEKLFF. CDR3 DNA: TGTGCGAGCAGTAGTCTGGGACAGGGATTAGCTAATGAAAAACTGTTTTTT.

The chain combines TRBV4-1 with TRBJ2-1; the D gene is possibly TRBD2 (7 bases). This CDR3 contains 17 residues. Trimming shortened V by 1 base and J by 0 bases, and 13 bases separated the two germline ends. Germline CDR1 MGHRA, CDR2 YSYEKL. The CDR3 nucleotides read TGCGCCAGCAGCCAAGCACCGGGGGGCACCTCCTACAATGAGCAGTTCTTC. Its translation: CASSQAPGGTSYNEQFF.

The J gene is TRBJ2-7, the V gene TRBV4-2; possibly TRBD2 for D (6 bases). The V and J ends lost 2 bases and 1 base respectively, with 15 bases between them. CDR3 length equals 16 residues. CDR1 is LGHNA, CDR2 YNFKEQ, per germline. CDR3 region: CASSQTSPAGSYEQYF. The CDR3 nucleotides read TGTGCCAGCAGCCAAACTAGTCCCGCGGGATCCTACGAGCAGTACTTC.

This chain uses TRBV7-3 with TRBJ2-3, with 13 bases identical to TRBD2. The CDR3 loop spans 16 amino acids. Germline V gene lookup returns CDR1 SGHTA and CDR2 FQGTGA. J lost 6 bases, V lost 3 bases, and 6 bases had no gene match. CDR3 bases: TGTGCCAGCAGCTTCCCACTAGCGGGGGGGCCGGATACGCAGTATTTT. It translates to CASSFPLAGGPDTQYF.